This entry concerns a single TCR beta chain. No antigen is known for it. The input lacks base qualities; no much larger clone sits a single base away. The CDR3 runs 14 amino acids, cysteine and phenylalanine included. Of the read, only the CDR3 DNA is kept; its 42 bases are in frame from base 1. V trim: 0 bases; J trim: 6 bases; unmatched bases: 5. The germline V gene encodes CDR1 SGDLS and CDR2 YYNGEE. The collaborating institutions used their own protocols to collect whole blood in K2EDTA tubes. For TCRbeta analysis, collaborator samples were shipped as frozen whole blood, as isolated PBMCs, or as DNA extracted from either sample type. This sample was included in a study of blood T cell repertoires in COVID-19 (dated by TCRdb to 2020 to 2022). Background for the entire study: Collaborator samples came from the United States, Italy and Spain and covered acute and convalescent phases of COVID-19. The prospective study material was composed of cDNA or gDNA derived from T cells, B-cell-depleted T cells, or PBMCs. The dataset comprised deeply sampled blood TCRbeta repertoires from subjects exposed to, actively infected with, or recovered from COVID-19. The repertoires were released in a freely available public database meant as a resource for research on the immune response to SARS-CoV-2. The samples were drawn from two sources: the first 160 participants of the ongoing ImmuneRACE study, and 1,254 subjects contributed by 6 global collaborators. A de-identified subject ID, COVID-19 status, age in years and sex were almost always included in the sample metadata. Where HLA class I and class II types were available, the types were taken from metadata supplied by the sample provider, not from assay-based typing. General study outcomes and caveats: The amount of clinical and demographic metadata varied by source and participant and was provided uncurated.

The immunoSEQ Assay, a bias-controlled multiplex PCR, was used to amplify TCRbeta CDR3 regions from genomic DNA. The authors processed their data as follows. The number of nucleated cells in each sample was estimated by amplification of reference gene primers within the assay. To quantify the absolute abundance of each unique TCRbeta CDR3 rearrangement, sequence reads were collapsed and filtered. For each sample, productive Simpson clonality was calculated by taking the square root of Simpson's diversity index across productive rearrangements. This immuneACCESS table, as held by TCRdb, lists in-frame sequences with V and J called but not all clones. Of the missing ones, under half trace to an unresolved V gene in checked studies; the others have no known cause. For V, J and clone size, that table is used; D and trimming come from the DNA. The sample data list more than 95,000 clones, and approximately 90% of these were observed just once. Together, the top ten hold 7.7% of the sample.

The origin of this receptor is a human donor in a cohort sampled during active COVID-19. Source material: peripheral blood. Recombination connected TRBV9 to TRBJ2-5, and TRBD1 matches 7 of the central bases. The nucleotide sequence is given as TGTGCCAGCAGCGTAGGACAGGGCGAGCAGACCCAGTACTTC. Its coded protein is CASSVGQGEQTQYF.